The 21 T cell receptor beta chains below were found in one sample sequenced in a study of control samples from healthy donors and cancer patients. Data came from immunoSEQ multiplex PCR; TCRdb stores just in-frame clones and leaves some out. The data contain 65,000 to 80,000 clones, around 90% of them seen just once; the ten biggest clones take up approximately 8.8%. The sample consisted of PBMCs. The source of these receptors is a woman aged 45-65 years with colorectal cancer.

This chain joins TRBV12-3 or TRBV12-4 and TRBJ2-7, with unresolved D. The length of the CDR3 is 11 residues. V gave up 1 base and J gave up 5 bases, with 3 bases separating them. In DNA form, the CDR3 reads TGTGCCAGCAGTTTAGGAAACGAGCAGTACGTC. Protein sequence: CASSLGNEQYV.

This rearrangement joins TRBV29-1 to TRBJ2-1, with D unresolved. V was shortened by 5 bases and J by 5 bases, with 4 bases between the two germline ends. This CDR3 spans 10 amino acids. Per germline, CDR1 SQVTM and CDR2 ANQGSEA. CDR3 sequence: CSVFDNEQFF. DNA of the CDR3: TGCAGCGTTTTTGACAATGAGCAGTTCTTC.

The CDR3 region is CASSQTGSSYTF. DNA for the CDR3: TGTGCCAGCAGCCAGACAGGGTCCAGCTACACCTTC. The chain has TRBV13 and TRBJ1-2, with TRBD1 matching 7 bases. CDR3 size: 12 residues. Losses at the gene ends were 5 bases for V and 9 bases for J; bases not matched to a gene: 6. Germline-derived CDR1 and CDR2 are PRHDT and FYEKMQ (reference sequence).

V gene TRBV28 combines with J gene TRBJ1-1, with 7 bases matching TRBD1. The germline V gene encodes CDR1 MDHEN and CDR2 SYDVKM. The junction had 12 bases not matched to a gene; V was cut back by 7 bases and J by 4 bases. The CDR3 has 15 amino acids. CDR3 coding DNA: TGTGCCAGCAAGAAGAGGGGGCAGGGGAGCACTGAAGCTTTCTTT. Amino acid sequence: CASKKRGQGSTEAFF.

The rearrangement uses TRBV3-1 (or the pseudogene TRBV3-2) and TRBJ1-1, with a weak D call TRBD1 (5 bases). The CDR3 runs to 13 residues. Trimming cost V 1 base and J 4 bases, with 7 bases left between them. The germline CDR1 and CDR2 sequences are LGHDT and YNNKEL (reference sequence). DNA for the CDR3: TGTGCCAGCAGCCAAGGGAGGGGCACTGAAGCTTTCTTT. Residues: CASSQGRGTEAFF.

CDR3 amino acids: CASSQYGLGYGYTF. As DNA, the CDR3 is TGCGCCAGCAGCCAATACGGGCTCGGCTATGGCTACACCTTC. V is TRBV4-3 and J is TRBJ1-2; D remains unclear. The CDR3 loop spans 14 amino acids. Germline V gives CDR1 LGHNA, CDR2 YSLEER. V shed 2 bases and J shed 4 bases, with 11 bases lying between them.

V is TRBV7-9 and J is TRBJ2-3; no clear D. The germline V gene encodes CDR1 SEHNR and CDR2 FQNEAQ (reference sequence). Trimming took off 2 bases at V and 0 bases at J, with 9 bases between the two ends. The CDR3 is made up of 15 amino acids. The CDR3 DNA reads TGTGCCAGCAGCTTACTTGACGGTAGCACAGATACGCAGTATTTT. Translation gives CASSLLDGSTDTQYF.

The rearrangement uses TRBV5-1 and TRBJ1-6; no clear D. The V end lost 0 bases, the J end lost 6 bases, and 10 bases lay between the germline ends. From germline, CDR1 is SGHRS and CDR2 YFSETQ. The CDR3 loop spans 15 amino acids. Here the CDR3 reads CASSLEYLSNSPLHF. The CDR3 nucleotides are TGCGCCAGCAGCTTGGAGTACCTGAGTAATTCACCCCTCCACTTT.

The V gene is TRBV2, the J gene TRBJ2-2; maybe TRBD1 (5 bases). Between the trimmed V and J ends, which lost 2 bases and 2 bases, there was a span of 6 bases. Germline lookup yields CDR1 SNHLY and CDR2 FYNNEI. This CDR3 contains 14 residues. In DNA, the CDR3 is TGTGCCAGCAGTGAACAGGGCAACACCGGGGAGCTGTTTTTT. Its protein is CASSEQGNTGELFF.

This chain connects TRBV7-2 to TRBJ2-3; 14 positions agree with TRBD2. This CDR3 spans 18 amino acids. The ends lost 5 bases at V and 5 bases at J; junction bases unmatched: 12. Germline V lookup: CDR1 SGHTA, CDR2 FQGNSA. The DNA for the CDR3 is TGTGCCAGCAGCCGCCTAGCGACTAGCGGGGGGGTGCAAGATACGCAGTATTTT. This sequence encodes CASSRLATSGGVQDTQYF.

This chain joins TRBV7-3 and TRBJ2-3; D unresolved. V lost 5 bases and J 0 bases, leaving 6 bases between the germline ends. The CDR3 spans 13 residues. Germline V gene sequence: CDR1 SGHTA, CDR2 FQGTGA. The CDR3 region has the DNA TGTGCCAGCAGCATCTACAGCACAGATACGCAGTATTTT. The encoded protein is CASSIYSTDTQYF.

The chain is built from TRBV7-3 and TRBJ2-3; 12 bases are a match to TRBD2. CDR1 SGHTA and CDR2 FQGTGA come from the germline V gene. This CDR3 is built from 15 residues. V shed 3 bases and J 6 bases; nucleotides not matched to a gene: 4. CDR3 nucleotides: TGTGCCAGCAGCTTGACTAGCGGGAGAGGGGATACGCAGTATTTT. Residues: CASSLTSGRGDTQYF. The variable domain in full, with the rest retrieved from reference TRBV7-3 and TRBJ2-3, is GAGVSQTPSNKVTEKGKYVELRCDPISGHTALYWYRQSLGQGPEFLIYFQGTGAADDSGLPNDRFFAVRPEGSVSTLKIQRTERGDSAVYLCASSLTSGRGDTQYFGPGTRLTVL.

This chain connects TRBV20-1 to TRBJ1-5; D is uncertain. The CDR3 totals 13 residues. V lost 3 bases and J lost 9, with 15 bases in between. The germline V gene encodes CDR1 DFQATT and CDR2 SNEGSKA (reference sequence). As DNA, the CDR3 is TGCAGTGCTAGTAACCGGCTTGGATCGCCCCAGCATTTT. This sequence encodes CSASNRLGSPQHF.

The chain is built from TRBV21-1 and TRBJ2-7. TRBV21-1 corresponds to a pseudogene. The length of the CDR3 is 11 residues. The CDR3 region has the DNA TGTGCCAGCCCCCCCTCCTACGAGCAGTACGTC. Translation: CASPPSYEQYV.

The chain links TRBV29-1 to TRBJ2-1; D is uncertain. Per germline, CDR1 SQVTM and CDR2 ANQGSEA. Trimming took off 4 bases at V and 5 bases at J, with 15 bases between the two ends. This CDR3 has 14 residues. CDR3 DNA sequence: TGCAGCGTTGGACATCAAGGGTTGGACAATGAGCAGTTCTTC. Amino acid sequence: CSVGHQGLDNEQFF.

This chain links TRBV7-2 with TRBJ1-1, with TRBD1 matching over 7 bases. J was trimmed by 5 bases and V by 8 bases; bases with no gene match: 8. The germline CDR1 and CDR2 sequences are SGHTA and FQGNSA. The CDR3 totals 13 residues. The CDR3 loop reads CASRQGGGTEAFF. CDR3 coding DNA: TGTGCCAGCCGCCAGGGGGGCGGGACTGAAGCTTTCTTT.

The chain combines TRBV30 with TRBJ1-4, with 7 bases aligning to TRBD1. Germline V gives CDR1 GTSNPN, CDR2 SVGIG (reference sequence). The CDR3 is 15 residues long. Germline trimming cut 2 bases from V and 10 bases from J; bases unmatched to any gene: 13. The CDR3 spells CAWSRGGQEVGKLFF. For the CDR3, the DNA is TGTGCCTGGAGTCGTGGCGGACAGGAAGTAGGAAAACTGTTTTTT.

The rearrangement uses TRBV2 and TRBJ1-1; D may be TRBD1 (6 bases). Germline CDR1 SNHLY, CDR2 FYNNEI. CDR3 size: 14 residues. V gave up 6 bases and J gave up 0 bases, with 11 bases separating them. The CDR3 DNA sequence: TGTGCCAGCAGGGGGGGCGCTTTGAACACTGAAGCTTTCTTT. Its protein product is CASRGGALNTEAFF.

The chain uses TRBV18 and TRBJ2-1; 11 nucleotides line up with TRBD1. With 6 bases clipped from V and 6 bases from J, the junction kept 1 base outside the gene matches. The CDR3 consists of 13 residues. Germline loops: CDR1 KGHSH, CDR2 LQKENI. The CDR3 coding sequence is TGTGCCAGCTCTGGGACAGGGGGCAATGAGCAGTTCTTC. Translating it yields CASSGTGGNEQFF.

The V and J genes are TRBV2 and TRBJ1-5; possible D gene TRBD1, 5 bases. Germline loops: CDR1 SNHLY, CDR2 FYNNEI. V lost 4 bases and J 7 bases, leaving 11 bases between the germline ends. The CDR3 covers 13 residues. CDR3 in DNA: TGTGCCAGCAGTGTGGAGAGGGACCAGCCCCAGCATTTT. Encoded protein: CASSVERDQPQHF.

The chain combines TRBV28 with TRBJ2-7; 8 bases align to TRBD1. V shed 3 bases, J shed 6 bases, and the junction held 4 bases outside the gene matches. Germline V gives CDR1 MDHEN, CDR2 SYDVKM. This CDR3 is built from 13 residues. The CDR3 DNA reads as TGTGCCAGCAGTTTGACAGGGGCCCCCGAGCAGTACGTC. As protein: CASSLTGAPEQYV.